This section outlines one T cell receptor beta chain sequence together with its context. These data come from a study of T cell changes during pregnancy in multiple sclerosis. Germline CDR1 is SGHAT and CDR2 is FQNNGV. J was trimmed by 5 bases and V by 4 bases; bases with no gene match: 4. This CDR3 region has 14 residues. Clones were read by immunoSEQ multiplex PCR, and TCRdb kept only the in-frame ones, dropping some. The table includes 50,000 or so clones, around 90% detected once. The chain joins TRBV11-2 to TRBJ2-5; 10 bases fit TRBD2. The receptor was isolated from a female donor with multiple sclerosis, enrolled in a pregnancy study. Sequences were derived from CD4+ T cells from peripheral blood mononuclear cells, sampled before pregnancy. CDR3 nucleotide sequence: TGTGCCAGCAGCTCTAGCGGGGGTCTGGAGACCCAGTACTTC. It yields the protein CASSSSGGLETQYF.